This T cell receptor beta chain came from a study of T cell clones after liver transplantation. About the research overall: In this trial, immunosuppression withdrawal was attempted within 2 years of liver transplant. Without induction therapy, subjects received standard immunosuppression until 12-24 months post-transplant. Tolerance: complete withdrawal held at least one year, liver enzymes staying within twice normal.

The germline gives CDR1 MNHEY, CDR2 SVGAGI. This CDR3 comprises 13 residues. Trimming pared 2 bases from V and 4 bases from J, leaving 8 bases between. This clone was counted a few times. No antigen is known for it. Study-wide results and caveats: Conclusions were preliminary, with small, heterogeneous patient groups.

Libraries were prepared by immunoSEQ multiplex PCR; TCRdb keeps only in-frame clonotypes and omits some of them. This sample has more than 95,000 clones, with 75% to 85% found just once. Sequenced here: CD4+ T cells from blood, sampled before liver transplant. The source is a human donor who received a liver transplant. This sequence joins TRBV6-5 and TRBJ2-5; the D is unclear. CDR3 DNA: TGTGCCAGCAGTTACACGATCTTAGAGACCCAGTACTTC. This sequence encodes CASSYTILETQYF.